This T cell receptor (beta chain) was sequenced in a study of blood T cell repertoires in COVID-19. Study overall: Acute and convalescent COVID-19 samples came from the United States, Italy and Spain. Sources were T cells, B-cell-depleted T cells, or PBMCs; the material itself was cDNA or gDNA.

CDR3 size: 16 residues. Trimming cost V 1 base and J 2 bases, with 11 bases left between them. The germline gives CDR1 LGHNA, CDR2 YNFKEQ. Per the authors' pipeline: Reference gene primer amplification gave estimated nucleated cell counts. Generated by immunoSEQ multiplex PCR, the TCRdb table keeps only in-frame clones and is missing some. V and J calls and clone size come straight from that table; D and trimming were deduced from the DNA. The sample consists of fewer than 500,000 clones, 86% of them appearing once. The chain has TRBV4-2 and TRBJ2-2; tentative D call: TRBD1 (5 bases). The receptor was isolated from a woman aged 25 to 45 with active or convalescent COVID-19. Sequences were obtained from peripheral blood. CDR3 protein: CASSQGDSLNTGELFF. In DNA, the CDR3 is TGTGCCAGCAGCCAAGGTGACAGTCTTAACACCGGGGAGCTGTTTTTT.